The 8 T cell receptor beta chains below come from one sample, sequenced in a study of blood T cell repertoires in COVID-19. Only in-frame clones appear in the TCRdb table, and some are missing; sequencing was by immunoSEQ multiplex PCR. The repertoire consists of 100,000 to 150,000 clones, with around 80% occurring once and the leading ten covering about 40%. Specimen: peripheral blood. These receptors were taken from a man in his forties with active or convalescent COVID-19.

The V gene is TRBV24-1, the J gene TRBJ1-1, with D tentatively TRBD1 (5 bases). The germline CDR1 and CDR2 sequences are KGHDR and SFDVKD. This CDR3 spans 13 amino acids. V was cut by 10 bases and J by 3 bases, with 14 bases left in between. DNA of the CDR3: TGTGCCACAAATGGGGGGAGCGACACTGAAGCTTTCTTT. Protein product: CATNGGSDTEAFF.

V usage is TRBV30 and J usage is TRBJ1-1; tentative D call: TRBD1 (5 bases). Per germline, CDR1 GTSNPN and CDR2 SVGIG (reference sequence). This CDR3 has 14 amino acids. Trimming left V 4 bases short and J 2 bases short, with 14 bases between. CDR3 nucleotide sequence: TGTGCCTGGACTGGGGCCCTCATAAACACTGAAGCTTTCTTT. Translating it yields CAWTGALINTEAFF.

The CDR3 loop is CASSMIQGAGGNIQYF. In nucleotides, the CDR3 is TGTGCCAGTAGTATGATACAGGGGGCTGGGGGGAACATTCAGTACTTC. V is TRBV19 and J is TRBJ2-4; TRBD1 aligns across 9 bases. V was clipped by 3 bases and J by 7 bases; unmatched bases: 10. Germline V CDR1 and CDR2: LNHDA, SQIVND (reference sequence). The length of the CDR3 is 16 residues.

This clone has more than one count but fewer than ten. The chain recombines TRBV7-2 with TRBJ2-7; TRBD2 agrees at 7 bases. V gave up 0 bases and J gave up 3 bases; unmatched junction bases: 5. Germline values: CDR1 SGHTA, CDR2 FQGNSA. The CDR3 has 15 residues. The CDR3 protein is CASSLAVAGVYEQYF. The CDR3 nucleotides read TGTGCCAGCAGCTTAGCGGTTGCGGGAGTCTACGAGCAGTACTTC. The whole variable domain, filled in from reference TRBV7-2 and TRBJ2-7, reads GAGVSQSPSNKVTEKGKDVELRCDPISGHTALYWYRQSLGQGLEFLIYFQGNSAPDKSGLPSDRFSAERTGGSVSTLTIQRTQQEDSAVYLCASSLAVAGVYEQYFGPGTRLTVT.

This clone has just one count. The chain recombines TRBV30 with TRBJ1-4; 9 nucleotides line up with TRBD1. Germline V gives CDR1 GTSNPN, CDR2 SVGIG (reference sequence). CDR3 length: 13 amino acids. After removal of 7 bases from V and 5 bases from J, the junction contained 5 bases not matched to a gene. DNA for the CDR3: TGTGCCTCACTGACAGGGGGAAATGAAAAACTGTTTTTT. This sequence encodes CASLTGGNEKLFF.

J is TRBJ1-3 and V is TRBV6-5; TRBD1 aligns across 8 bases. V lost 4 bases and J lost 4; bases outside the gene matches: 3. The CDR3 is 14 amino acids. Germline values: CDR1 MNHEY, CDR2 SVGAGI. The CDR3: CASSSTGAGNTIYF. CDR3 in DNA: TGTGCCAGCAGTTCGACAGGGGCCGGAAACACCATATATTTT.

J is TRBJ1-5 and V is TRBV6-2 or TRBV6-3, with 11 bases identical to TRBD1. J lost 7 bases, V lost 5 bases, and 10 bases had no gene match. Germline V gene sequence: CDR1 MNHEY, CDR2 SVGEGT. This CDR3 spans 16 amino acids. CDR3 amino acids: CASSILPGQGGQPQHF. The CDR3 bases are TGTGCCAGCAGTATCCTACCGGGACAGGGGGGCCAGCCCCAGCATTTT.

This clone was counted only a few times. The chain is built from TRBV9 and TRBJ1-2, with TRBD1 matching over 11 bases. CDR3 length: 14 residues. The germline CDR1 and CDR2 sequences are SGDLS and YYNGEE. V gave up 3 bases and J gave up 8 bases; unmatched junction bases: 6. The CDR3 sequence: CASSDGQGAVGYTF. In DNA form, the CDR3 reads TGTGCCAGCAGCGACGGACAGGGGGCGGTAGGCTACACCTTC.